The rows below give T cell receptor beta chains drawn from one sample of a study of blood T cell repertoires in COVID-19. Some clones are missing from TCRdb's copy, which holds only in-frame ones; the method was immunoSEQ multiplex PCR. This sample yields 250,000 to 300,000 clones, of which almost 85% are seen a single time; about 5.1% belongs to the top ten. Sequencing used peripheral blood. These receptors were taken from a man in his forties or fifties with active or convalescent COVID-19. Each CDR3 is given with its conserved first and last residue. The D gene is left open where the match is weak. Expanded clones get a size class; other rows say once, few or many, or leave the size out.

TRBD1,TRBJ1-1,-,TRBV9,CASSPGQGAMNTEAFF,TGTGCCAGCAGCCCAGGACAGGGGGCAATGAACACTGAAGCTTTCTTT
-,TRBJ2-7,few,TRBV3-1/TRBV3-2,CASSHPRGGQYF,TGTGCCAGCAGCCACCCGAGGGGAGGGCAGTACTTC
TRBD2,TRBJ2-1,-,TRBV2,CASSFSLAGGVGEQFF,TGTGCCAGCAGTTTCTCACTAGCGGGGGGGGTCGGCGAGCAGTTCTTC
-,TRBJ1-2,-,TRBV2,CALYGSRF,TGTGCCCTCTACGGGAGTAGATTC
TRBD1,TRBJ1-2,-,TRBV19,CANADRGPDYTF,TGTGCCAACGCGGACAGGGGGCCTGACTACACCTTC
-,TRBJ2-1,-,TRBV5-3,CARSLVRSYNEQFF,TGTGCCAGAAGCTTGGTGAGATCTTACAATGAGCAGTTCTTC
-,TRBJ1-1,-,TRBV6-5,CASSTGSPNTEAFF,TGTGCCAGCAGTACCGGGTCCCCCAACACTGAAGCTTTCTTT
-,TRBJ1-1,few,TRBV28,CASSQGITEAFF,TGTGCCAGCAGTCAGGGGATCACTGAAGCTTTCTTT
-,TRBJ1-1,-,TRBV28,CASSLYRENTEAFF,TGTGCCAGCAGTTTGTACAGGGAAAACACTGAAGCTTTCTTT
TRBD1,TRBJ2-7,-,TRBV7-8,CASSKQGALVEQYF,TGTGCCAGCAGCAAGCAGGGGGCTTTAGTCGAGCAGTACTTC